The clone carrying this TCR beta chain has a single count. The junction differs from germline at one of its ends, possibly a read error. The same CDR3 can be traced to other DNA sequences in this sample. The sample comes from a study of blood T cell repertoires in COVID-19. For the study at large: PBMCs, B-cell-depleted T cells, or T cells were the source of the cDNA or gDNA that made up the material.

The method was immunoSEQ multiplex PCR; TCRdb's version includes in-frame clones alone and lacks a portion of them. Of a few hundred thousand clones in the sample, 80% to 90% were seen once. The CDR3 runs to 15 residues. Germline V lookup: CDR1 SNHLY, CDR2 FYNNEI. The study recruited people aged about 18 to 95 years across roughly 23 US areas. The sequence was collected from a woman aged 35 to 49 with acute COVID-19. The chain uses TRBV2 and TRBJ2-2, with D tentatively TRBD2 (6 bases). The sequencing sample was made of PBMCs or T cells enriched from blood (not recorded which). The CDR3 coding sequence is TGTGCCGCATCCGGGACTCTAGGACCGACCGGGGAACTGTTTTTT. This gives the protein CAASGTLGPTGELFF.